This T cell receptor beta chain appears in the sequencing data of a study of T cell repertoires in cytomegalovirus infection. About the study: Indicated by public TCR beta signatures were CMV infection and matching HLA type.

MiXCR, run by TCRdb on the reads, gives a single entry per CDR3 protein. The sample records 130,000 or so distinct CDR3 sequences, about 6% being singletons. Trimming pared 1 base from V and 2 bases from J, leaving 11 bases between. The germline CDR1 and CDR2 sequences are SGHVS and FQNEAQ. The length of the CDR3 is 15 residues. Points from the study as a whole: HLA-C-restricted CMV clonotypes gave the most frequent clonotype in two of eight donors. The study identified carriers of CMV plus the relevant HLA from cumulative public TCR beta family frequency.

This clonotype was picked up many times. Its cognate antigen is unknown. The genes are TRBV7-8 and TRBJ1-1; D unresolved. Material for sequencing was PBMCs. This clonotype was obtained from a human donor in good health (CMV status not recorded). Some clones in this sample may be carry-over from other donors' samples. CDR3 in DNA: TGTGCCAGCAGCTTAGTCGTAGGGATAAACACTGAAGCTTTCTTT. Translated, it gives CASSLVVGINTEAFF.